This T cell receptor (beta chain) appears in the sequencing data of a study of blood T cell repertoires in COVID-19. Study details: COVID-19 samples collected from the United States, Italy and Spain covered acute and convalescent phases. Sources were T cells, B-cell-depleted T cells, or PBMCs; the material itself was cDNA or gDNA.

Germline V gene data show CDR1 as KGHSH and CDR2 as LQKENI. Trimming removed 3 bases from V and 3 bases from J; junction bases left unmatched: 16. The CDR3 has 18 residues. In its sample, this clone was seen once. Original processing methods: From reference gene primer amplification, estimates of nucleated cell counts were derived. TCRdb's copy holds only in-frame clones and misses some; the assay was immunoSEQ multiplex PCR. The D gene and trimming were derived from the DNA, and the V and J assignments and clone size from that table. The sample holds nearly 350,000 clones, under 95% seen once. Sample: peripheral blood. The chain joins TRBV18 to TRBJ2-5; TRBD1 agrees at 7 bases. The sequence derives from a woman aged 18-35 years who had recovered from COVID-19. CDR3 in DNA: TGTGCCAGCTCACCGGTGGGGACAGAACTCGAGAAAGAAGAGACCCAGTACTTC. It specifies CASSPVGTELEKEETQYF. Full variable domain (remainder filled in from reference TRBV18 and TRBJ2-5): NAGVMQNPRHLVRRRGQEARLRCSPMKGHSHVYWYRQLPEEGLKFMVYLQKENIIDESGMPKERFSAEFPKEGPSILRIQQVVRGDSAAYFCASSPVGTELEKEETQYFGPGTRLLVL.